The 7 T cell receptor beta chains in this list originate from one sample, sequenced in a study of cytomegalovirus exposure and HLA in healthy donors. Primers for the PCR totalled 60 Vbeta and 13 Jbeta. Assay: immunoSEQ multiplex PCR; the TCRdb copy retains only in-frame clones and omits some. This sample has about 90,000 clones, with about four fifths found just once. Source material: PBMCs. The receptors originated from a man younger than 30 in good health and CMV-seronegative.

In DNA, the CDR3 is TGTGCCAGCAGTTTAAAACAGGGGGGGTACGAGCAGTACTTC. Its protein product is CASSLKQGGYEQYF. The chain is built from TRBV27 and TRBJ2-7; D may be TRBD1 (8 bases). The CDR3 totals 14 residues. The V gene lost 2 bases and the J gene lost 4 bases, with 12 bases spanning the gap. Germline CDR1 reads MNHEY; CDR2 reads SMNVEV (reference sequence).

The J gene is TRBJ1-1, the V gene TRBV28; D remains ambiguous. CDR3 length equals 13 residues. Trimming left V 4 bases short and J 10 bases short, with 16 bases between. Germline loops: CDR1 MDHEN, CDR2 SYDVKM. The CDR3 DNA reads TGTGCCAGCAGTTCCCCACAGACCGGTGGAGCTTTCTTT. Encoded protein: CASSSPQTGGAFF.

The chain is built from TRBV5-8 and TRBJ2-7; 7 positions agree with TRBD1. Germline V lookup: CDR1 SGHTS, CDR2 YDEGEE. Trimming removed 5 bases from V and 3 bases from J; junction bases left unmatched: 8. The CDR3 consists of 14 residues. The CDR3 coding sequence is TGTGCCAGCAGAAAACCGGGACAGCACTACGAGCAGTACTTC. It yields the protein CASRKPGQHYEQYF.

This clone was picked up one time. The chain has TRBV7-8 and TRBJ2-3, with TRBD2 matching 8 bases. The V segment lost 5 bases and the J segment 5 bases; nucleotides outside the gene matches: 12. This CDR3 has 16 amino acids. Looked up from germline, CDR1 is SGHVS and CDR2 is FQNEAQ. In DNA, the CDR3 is TGTGCCAGCAGCCGGCGGCGGGAGGAGAGTAGAGATACGCAGTATTTT. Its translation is CASSRRREESRDTQYF.

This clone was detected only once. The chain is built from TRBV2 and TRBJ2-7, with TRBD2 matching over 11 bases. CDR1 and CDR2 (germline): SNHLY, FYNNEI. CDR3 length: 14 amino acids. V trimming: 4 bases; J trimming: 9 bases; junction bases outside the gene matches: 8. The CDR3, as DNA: TGTGCCAGCAGTGCCCAACTAGCGGGAGAGGGGCAGTACTTC. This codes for CASSAQLAGEGQYF.

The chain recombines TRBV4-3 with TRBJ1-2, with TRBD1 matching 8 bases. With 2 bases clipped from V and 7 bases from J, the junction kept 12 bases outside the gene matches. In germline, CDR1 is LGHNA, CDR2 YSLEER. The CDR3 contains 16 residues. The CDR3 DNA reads TGCGCCAGCAGCCAACGAACAGGGGGAGGTGGGAGTGGCTACACCTTC. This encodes CASSQRTGGGGSGYTF.

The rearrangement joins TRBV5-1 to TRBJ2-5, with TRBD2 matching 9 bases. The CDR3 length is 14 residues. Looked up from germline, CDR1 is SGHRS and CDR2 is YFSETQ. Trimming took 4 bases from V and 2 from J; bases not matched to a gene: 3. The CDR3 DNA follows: TGCGCCAGCAGCCCGACTAGCGGACAAGAGACCCAGTACTTC. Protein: CASSPTSGQETQYF.